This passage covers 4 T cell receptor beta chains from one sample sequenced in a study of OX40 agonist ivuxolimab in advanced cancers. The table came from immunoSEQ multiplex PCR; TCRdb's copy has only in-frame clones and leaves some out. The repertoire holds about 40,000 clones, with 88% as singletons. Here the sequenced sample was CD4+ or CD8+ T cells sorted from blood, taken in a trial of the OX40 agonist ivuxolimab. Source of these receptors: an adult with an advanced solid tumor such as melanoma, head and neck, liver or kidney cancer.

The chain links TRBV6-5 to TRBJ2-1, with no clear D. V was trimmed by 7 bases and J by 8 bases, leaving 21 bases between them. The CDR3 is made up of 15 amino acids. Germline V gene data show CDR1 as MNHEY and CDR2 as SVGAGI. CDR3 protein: CASNPPAAPMDEQFF. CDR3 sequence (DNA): TGTGCCAGCAACCCCCCAGCAGCCCCTATGGATGAGCAGTTCTTC.

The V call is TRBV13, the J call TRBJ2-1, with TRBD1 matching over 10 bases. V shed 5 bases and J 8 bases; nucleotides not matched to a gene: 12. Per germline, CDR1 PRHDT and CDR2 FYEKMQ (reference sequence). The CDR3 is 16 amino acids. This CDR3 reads CASSMPGQGTLDEQFF. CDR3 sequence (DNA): TGTGCCAGCAGCATGCCGGGACAGGGGACGTTGGATGAGCAGTTCTTC.

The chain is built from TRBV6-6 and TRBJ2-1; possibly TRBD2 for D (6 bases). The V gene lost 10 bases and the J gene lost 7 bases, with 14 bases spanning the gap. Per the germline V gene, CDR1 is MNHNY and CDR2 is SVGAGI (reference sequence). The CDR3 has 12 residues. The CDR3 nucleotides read TGTGCCACCGCAGAGGGGAGGAATGAGCAGTTCTTC. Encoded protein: CATAEGRNEQFF.

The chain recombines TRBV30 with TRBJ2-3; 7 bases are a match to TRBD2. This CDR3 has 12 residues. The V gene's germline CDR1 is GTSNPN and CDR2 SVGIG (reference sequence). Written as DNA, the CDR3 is TGTGCTGGAGAAGGACTAGCAGATACGCAGTATTTT. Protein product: CAGEGLADTQYF.